This T cell receptor (beta chain) is from a study of shared clonotypes between healthy human individuals. This clone showed up just once. Recent vaccinations or acute infections were absent in the healthy HIV-negative adult donors. The germline V gene encodes CDR1 SGHRS and CDR2 YFSETQ. The CDR3 is 14 residues long. V was trimmed by 4 bases and J by 5 bases, leaving 16 bases between them. The data were produced by immunoSEQ multiplex PCR, yet TCRdb's version contains in-frame clones alone and is incomplete. The repertoire holds 600,000 to 700,000 clones, with more than 70% as singletons. The receptor's source is a young woman in good health. The chain combines TRBV5-1 with TRBJ2-7, with D perhaps assigned TRBD1 or TRBD2 (6 bases each). Sequencing was done on a sample of memory CD4+ T cells sorted from blood. Specified subset: CD45RA-negative fraction. DNA of the CDR3: TGCGCCAGCAGCCGGGGGCGGGATAGTCACGAGCAGTACTTC. It codes for CASSRGRDSHEQYF.